The 24 T cell receptor beta chains reported below all come from one sample, sequenced in a study of tumor and adjacent non-tumor tissue in lung cancer. No cell sorting was done before RNA was extracted from the tissue. More than 3 cm separated this lung sample from the edge of the tumor. The library came from three nested PCR rounds adapted from ARM-PCR protocols. TCRdb re-derived calls from the multiplex PCR reads in MiXCR, one entry per CDR3 protein. The sample contains about 90,000 distinct CDR3 sequences, roughly three quarters of which appear only once. Sequences were obtained from distant non-tumor lung tissue. The receptors derive from a woman aged 45-60 years with non-small cell lung cancer.

About this clonotype: The conserved phenylalanine or tryptophan normally closing the CDR3 is absent here, so this likely arose from a read error. This rearrangement joins TRBV5-6 to TRBJ1-1; 7 bases line up with TRBD1. The CDR3 covers 15 residues. From germline, CDR1 is SGHDT and CDR2 YYEEEE. In DNA, the CDR3 is TGTGTCAGCAGCTTTGAGGGGGCGCGGAACACTGAAGCTTTCATT. Translating it yields CVSSFEGARNTEAFI.

J is TRBJ1-1 and V is TRBV6-5; weak D call: TRBD1 (5 bases). This CDR3 spans 16 amino acids. Per germline, CDR1 MNHEY and CDR2 SVGAGI. V lost 1 base, J lost 0 bases, and 12 bases lay in between. The CDR3 loop reads CASSYLRGLMNTEAFF. DNA for the CDR3: TGTGCCAGCAGTTACTTGAGGGGTTTGATGAACACTGAAGCTTTCTTT.

On this clonotype itself: A much larger clone differs from this one at a single base, so this may be a read error. This CDR3 reads CASSEWGTEVTNEQFF. The DNA of the CDR3 is TGTGCCAGCAGTGAATGGGGGACAGAGGTCACCAATGAGCAGTTCTTC. The chain is built from TRBV25-1 and TRBJ2-1, with 7 positions matching TRBD1. The trim removed 1 base at V and 6 bases at J, leaving 9 bases unmatched. This CDR3 has 16 residues. Germline assignment: CDR1 MGHDK and CDR2 SYGVNS.

Details on this clonotype: One base away lies a much larger clone, so this may be a sequencing read error. This sequence joins TRBV5-1 and TRBJ2-2; D is perhaps TRBD1 or TRBD2 (6 bases each). V was shortened by 0 bases and J by 6 bases, with 15 bases between the two germline ends. The CDR3 covers 16 residues. CDR1 is SGHRS, CDR2 YFSETQ, per germline. CDR3 protein: CASSLVGGVSAGELFF. The CDR3 region has the DNA TGCGCCAGCAGCTTGGTCGGGGGCGTAAGCGCCGGGGAGCTGTTTTTT.

As concerns this clonotype: A much more abundant neighbour one base away suggests this may be a read error. For the CDR3, the DNA is TGTGCCAGCAACACTCCCACCGGGGAGCTGTTTTTT. Translating gives CASNTPTGELFF. This chain joins TRBV28 and TRBJ2-2; D not resolved. The CDR3 has 12 amino acids. Trimming cost V 7 bases and J 4 bases, with 7 bases left between them. CDR1 MDHEN and CDR2 SYDVKM come from the germline V gene.

This clonotype has ten or more counts. The genes are TRBV6-1 and TRBJ2-1, with 8 bases that match TRBD1. The trim removed 4 bases at V and 4 bases at J, leaving 6 bases unmatched. The CDR3 runs 15 residues. The germline V gene encodes CDR1 MNHNS and CDR2 SASEGT. The CDR3 region has the DNA TGTGCCAGCAGTGCGACAGGGGAGCGATACAATGAGCAGTTCTTC. The encoded protein is CASSATGERYNEQFF.

This clonotype was observed a handful of times. Given a much more abundant clone one base away, this may be a read error. This rearrangement joins TRBV5-4 to TRBJ2-2; possible D gene TRBD1, 6 bases. CDR1 and CDR2 from the germline V gene are SGHNT and YYREEE (reference sequence). The CDR3 runs 16 residues. As DNA, the CDR3 is TGTGCCAGCAGCCTAGCCGACAGGAGAAGCACCGGGGAGCTGCTTTTT. Translated: CASSLADRRSTGELLF.

Regarding this clonotype: A read error may produce the germline difference seen at one junction end. The chain recombines TRBV5-1 with TRBJ1-1; weak D call: TRBD1 (5 bases). There are 13 residues in the CDR3. The germline gives CDR1 SGHRS, CDR2 YFSETQ. The CDR3 region has the DNA TGCGCCAACAGCCCGGACACGAACACTGAAGCTTTCTTT. Its protein is CANSPDTNTEAFF.

A word on this clonotype: Relative to the germline gene, one junction end is altered; a read error may explain this. The CDR3 here is CANSQDSGGLPETQYF. The CDR3, as DNA: TGCGCCAACAGCCAGGACTCAGGAGGGCTTCCCGAGACCCAGTACTTC. The chain has TRBV4-1 and TRBJ2-5; D perhaps matches TRBD2 (6 bases). CDR3 length: 16 amino acids. Germline CDR1 MGHRA, CDR2 YSYEKL.

A word on this clonotype: It is likely a read error, because the conserved phenylalanine at the end of the CDR3 is missing. The V gene is TRBV29-1, the J gene TRBJ1-5, with TRBD1 matching over 8 bases. Unmatched junction bases numbered 5, after V lost 4 bases and J lost 6 bases. The CDR3 is made up of 13 amino acids. The germline V gene encodes CDR1 SQVTM and CDR2 ANQGSEA. CDR3 amino acids: CSVVQGVSQPQHY. The CDR3 nucleotides are TGCAGCGTTGTACAGGGGGTGTCTCAGCCCCAGCATTAT.

To note about this clonotype: Compared with germline, one end of the junction differs, possibly owing to a read error. The chain joins TRBV11-1 to TRBJ2-5; 7 bases are shared with TRBD2. The CDR3 extends over 16 amino acids. The germline CDR1 and CDR2 sequences are SGHAT and FQDESV (reference sequence). The CDR3 region has the DNA TGTCCCAGCAGCTTCGGACCAGCGGGGAGTCGAGAGACCCAGTACTTC. Its protein product is CPSSFGPAGSRETQYF.

As for this clonotype: A read error may produce the germline difference seen at one junction end. Here the CDR3 DNA reads TGCGCCAGCAGCCACTGGGACGGATCGGACGAGCAGTACTTC. This codes for CASSHWDGSDEQYF. This rearrangement joins TRBV6-5 to TRBJ2-7; the D gene could be TRBD1 or TRBD2 (5 bases each). CDR3 length: 14 residues. Germline CDR1 is MNHEY and CDR2 is SVGAGI.

This clonotype was recorded at least ten times. An end of the junction does not agree with germline; a read error may underlie this. The J gene is TRBJ2-1, the V gene TRBV5-1, with D perhaps assigned TRBD1 or TRBD2 (6 bases each). The V gene's germline CDR1 is SGHRS and CDR2 YFSETQ. This CDR3 region has 15 residues. This CDR3 is CVSSLAWGASDEQFF. The DNA for the CDR3 is TGCGTCAGCAGCTTGGCATGGGGGGCGAGCGATGAGCAGTTCTTC.

In this sample, this clonotype turned up a few times. A much larger clonotype is one base distant, so this may be a read error. This chain uses TRBV28 with TRBJ2-3, with 9 bases aligning to TRBD1. Germline loops: CDR1 MDHEN, CDR2 SYDVKM. The CDR3 contains 14 residues. The CDR3 reads CVSSPRTGENTQYF. The CDR3 bases are TGTGTCAGCAGTCCACGGACAGGGGAGAATACGCAGTATTTT.

This clonotype was seen a handful of times. This could be a read error, since a much larger clone is one nucleotide away. The chain is built from TRBV28 and TRBJ1-1, with TRBD1 matching over 9 bases. Germline assignment: CDR1 MDHEN and CDR2 SYDVKM. V was clipped by 10 bases and J by 5 bases; unmatched bases: 11. This CDR3 contains 14 residues. The CDR3 nucleotides read TGTGCCAACCTGAAACAGGGGGCACATACTGAAGCTTTCTTT. As protein: CANLKQGAHTEAFF.

The chain recombines TRBV10-1 with TRBJ1-3; D unclear. The V end lost 8 bases, the J end lost 8 bases, and 16 bases lay between the germline ends. CDR1 is WNHNN, CDR2 SYGVQD, per germline (reference sequence). The CDR3 runs to 13 residues. CDR3 protein: CASPESSGYTIYF. Here the CDR3 DNA reads TGCGCCAGCCCAGAGTCCTCTGGTTACACCATATATTTT.

Concerning this clonotype itself: Since a much larger clone is just one base distant, this may be a read error. The chain is built from TRBV18 and TRBJ2-3; D perhaps matches TRBD1 (6 bases). The CDR3 is 12 residues long. Germline CDR1 is KGHSH and CDR2 is LQKENI. For the CDR3, the DNA is TGTGACAGCTCACAGGGCCCAGATACGCAGTATTTT. Its translation: CDSSQGPDTQYF.

This clonotype showed up many times. The chain employs TRBV6-7 and TRBJ2-7; weak D call: TRBD1 (7 bases). TRBV6-7 is noted as an ORF with a role that remains uncertain. The ends were cut back, 2 bases at V and 2 bases at J, with 16 bases in the middle. The CDR3 consists of 16 residues. The CDR3 loop is CASSYRSGGGPYEQYF. The CDR3 bases are TGTGCCAGCAGTTACCGTAGCGGAGGGGGCCCCTACGAGCAGTACTTC.

As concerns this clonotype: Relative to the germline gene, one junction end is altered; a read error may explain this. The chain recombines TRBV4-2 with TRBJ2-2; TRBD2 matches 10 bases. CDR1 and CDR2 (germline): LGHNA, YNFKEQ. The CDR3 runs to 17 residues. CDR3 region: CASSQELAGDNTGGLLF. In DNA form, the CDR3 reads TGTGCCAGCAGCCAGGAGCTAGCGGGGGATAACACCGGGGGGCTGTTGTTT.

On this clonotype: An end of the junction differs from the germline gene, which may be a read error. The chain employs TRBV5-1 and TRBJ1-2, with a possible D match to TRBD1 (6 bases). The germline V gene has CDR1 SGHRS and CDR2 YFSETQ. The CDR3 has 13 residues. The CDR3: CASSFGQRNGNAF. The CDR3 nucleotides read TGCGCCAGCAGCTTCGGACAGAGAAATGGCAACGCCTTC. The whole variable domain, filled in from reference TRBV5-1 and TRBJ1-2, reads KAGVTQTPRYLIKTRGQQVTLSCSPISGHRSVSWYQQTPGQGLQFLFEYFSETQRNKGNFPGRFSGRQFSNSRSEMNVSTLELGDSALYLCASSFGQRNGNAFGSGTRLTVV.

This clonotype was seen a single time. The chain combines TRBV4-2 with TRBJ2-7, with 8 bases fitting TRBD2. Germline loops: CDR1 LGHNA, CDR2 YNFKEQ. This CDR3 contains 15 residues. After removal of 3 bases from V and 4 bases from J, the junction contained 8 bases not matched to a gene. Written as DNA, the CDR3 is TGTGCCAGCAGCCAGAGGAGTAGCGGGGAATACGAGCAGTACTTC. Protein: CASSQRSSGEYEQYF.

The V and J genes are TRBV5-1 and TRBJ2-2; the D gene is possibly TRBD2 (5 bases). V was shortened by 8 bases and J by 4 bases, with 18 bases between the two germline ends. The CDR3 contains 15 residues. Looked up from germline, CDR1 is SGHRS and CDR2 is YFSETQ. The CDR3 protein is CARSPWDAGTGELFF. DNA of the CDR3: TGCGCCAGGAGCCCCTGGGATGCGGGCACCGGGGAGCTGTTTTTT.

This chain joins TRBV15 and TRBJ2-4, with D tentatively TRBD1 (6 bases). The length of the CDR3 is 14 residues. Per the germline V gene, CDR1 is LNHNV and CDR2 is YYDKDF (reference sequence). Trimming removed 0 bases from V and 4 bases from J, with 7 bases in between. In nucleotides, the CDR3 is TGTGCCACCAGCAGAGATCAGGGGAAAAACATTCAGTACTTC. Translating it yields CATSRDQGKNIQYF.

This clonotype was recorded only once. A clone one base away is much larger, so this may be a read error. The chain joins TRBV5-1 to TRBJ2-5; D tentatively fits TRBD1 or TRBD2 (5 bases each). Germline CDR1 is SGHRS and CDR2 is YFSETQ. With 6 bases removed from V and 1 base from J, the gap between germline ends came to 13 bases. The CDR3 is made up of 14 amino acids. This CDR3 is CASKANGTQETQYF. In DNA form, the CDR3 reads TGCGCCAGCAAGGCTAACGGGACCCAAGAGACCCAGTACTTC.